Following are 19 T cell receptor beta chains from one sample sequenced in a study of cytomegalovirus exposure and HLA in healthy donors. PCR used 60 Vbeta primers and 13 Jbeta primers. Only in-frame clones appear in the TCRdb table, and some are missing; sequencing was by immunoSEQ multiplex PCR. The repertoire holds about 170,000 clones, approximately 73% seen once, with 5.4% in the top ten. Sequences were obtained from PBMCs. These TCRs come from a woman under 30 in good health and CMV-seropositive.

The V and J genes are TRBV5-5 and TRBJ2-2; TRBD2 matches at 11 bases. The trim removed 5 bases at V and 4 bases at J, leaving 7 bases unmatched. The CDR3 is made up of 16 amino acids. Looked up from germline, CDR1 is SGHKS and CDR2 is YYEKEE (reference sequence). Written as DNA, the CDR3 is TGTGCCAGCAGTTCTAGCGGGGGGTTTTCCACCGGGGAGCTGTTTTTT. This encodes CASSSSGGFSTGELFF.

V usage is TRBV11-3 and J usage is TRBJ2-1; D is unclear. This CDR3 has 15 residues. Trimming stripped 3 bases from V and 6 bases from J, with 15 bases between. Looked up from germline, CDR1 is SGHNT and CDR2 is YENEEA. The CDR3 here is CASSLFAALGNEQFF. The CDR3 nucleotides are TGTGCCAGCAGCTTGTTTGCGGCCCTCGGCAATGAGCAGTTCTTC. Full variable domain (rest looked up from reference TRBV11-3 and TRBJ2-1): EAGVVQSPRYKIIEKKQPVAFWCNPISGHNTLYWYLQNLGQGPELLIRYENEEAVDDSQLPKDRFSAERLKGVDSTLKIQPAELGDSAVYLCASSLFAALGNEQFFGPGTRLTVL.

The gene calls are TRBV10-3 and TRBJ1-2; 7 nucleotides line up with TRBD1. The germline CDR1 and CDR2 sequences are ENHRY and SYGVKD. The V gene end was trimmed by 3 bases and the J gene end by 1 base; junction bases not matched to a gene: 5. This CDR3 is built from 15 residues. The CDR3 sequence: CAISDPAGGNYGYTF. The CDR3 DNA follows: TGTGCCATCAGTGATCCCGCAGGGGGTAACTATGGCTACACCTTC.

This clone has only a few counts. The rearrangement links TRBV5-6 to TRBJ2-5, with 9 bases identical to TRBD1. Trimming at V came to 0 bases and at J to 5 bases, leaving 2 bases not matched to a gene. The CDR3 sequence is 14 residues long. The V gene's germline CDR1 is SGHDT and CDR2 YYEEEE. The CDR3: CASSLVGQGETQYF. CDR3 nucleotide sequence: TGTGCCAGCAGCTTGGTAGGACAGGGGGAGACCCAGTACTTC.

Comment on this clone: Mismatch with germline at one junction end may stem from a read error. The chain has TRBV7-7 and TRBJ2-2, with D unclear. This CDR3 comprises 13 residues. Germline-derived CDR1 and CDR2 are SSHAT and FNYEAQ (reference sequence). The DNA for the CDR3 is TGTGCTAGCAGCTTATTGGAGACCGGGGAGCTGTTTTTT. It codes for CASSLLETGELFF.

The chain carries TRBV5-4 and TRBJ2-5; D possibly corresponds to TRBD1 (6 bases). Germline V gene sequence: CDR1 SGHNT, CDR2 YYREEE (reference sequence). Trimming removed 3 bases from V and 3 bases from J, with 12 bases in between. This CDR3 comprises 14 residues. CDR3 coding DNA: TGTGCCAGCAGCTGGGATGAGGGGGAAGAGACCCAGTACTTC. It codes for CASSWDEGEETQYF.

In nucleotides, the CDR3 is TGTGCCAGTAGTATCGGCAGGGGAACCTACGAGCAGTACTTC. Encoded protein: CASSIGRGTYEQYF. The V call is TRBV19, the J call TRBJ2-7; D may be TRBD1 (6 bases). This CDR3 comprises 14 residues. The germline V and J ends were trimmed by 3 bases and 2 bases, with 11 bases remaining between them. CDR1 and CDR2 (germline): LNHDA, SQIVND (reference sequence).

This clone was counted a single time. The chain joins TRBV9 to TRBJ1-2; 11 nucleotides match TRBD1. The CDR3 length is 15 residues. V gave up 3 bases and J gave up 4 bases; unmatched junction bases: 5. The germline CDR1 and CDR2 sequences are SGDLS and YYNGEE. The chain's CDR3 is CASSADGTGGYGYTF. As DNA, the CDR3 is TGTGCCAGCAGCGCAGACGGGACAGGGGGCTATGGCTACACCTTC.

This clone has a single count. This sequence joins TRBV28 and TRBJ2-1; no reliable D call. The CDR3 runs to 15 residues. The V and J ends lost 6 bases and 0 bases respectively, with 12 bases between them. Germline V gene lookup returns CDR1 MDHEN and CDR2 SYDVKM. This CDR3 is CASRSPLYSYNEQFF. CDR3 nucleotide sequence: TGTGCCAGCAGGAGTCCCTTATACTCCTACAATGAGCAGTTCTTC.

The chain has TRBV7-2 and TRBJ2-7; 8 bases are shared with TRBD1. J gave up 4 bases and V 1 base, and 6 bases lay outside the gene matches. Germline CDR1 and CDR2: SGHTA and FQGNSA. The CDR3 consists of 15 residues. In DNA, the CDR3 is TGTGCCAGCAGCTTAGGATCGCAGGGGGCGTACGAGCAGTACTTC. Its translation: CASSLGSQGAYEQYF.

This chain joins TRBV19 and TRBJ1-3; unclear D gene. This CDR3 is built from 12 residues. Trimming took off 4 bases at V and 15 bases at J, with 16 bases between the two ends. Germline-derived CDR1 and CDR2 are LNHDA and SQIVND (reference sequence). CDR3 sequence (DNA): TGTGCCAGTAGTACTCCTGGGAGCAATACATATTTT. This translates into CASSTPGSNTYF. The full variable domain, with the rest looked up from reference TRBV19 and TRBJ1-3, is DGGITQSPKYLFRKEGQNVTLSCEQNLNHDAMYWYRQDPGQGLRLIYYSQIVNDFQKGDIAEGYSVSREKKESFPLTVTSAQKNPTAFYLCASSTPGSNTYFGEGSWLTVV.

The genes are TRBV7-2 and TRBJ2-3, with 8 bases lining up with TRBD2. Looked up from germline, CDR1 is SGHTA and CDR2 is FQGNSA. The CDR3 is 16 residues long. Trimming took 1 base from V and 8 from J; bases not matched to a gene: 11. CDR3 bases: TGTGCCAGCAGCTTAGTCCCGGGGGGGCAGGGCGGTACGCAGTATTTT. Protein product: CASSLVPGGQGGTQYF.

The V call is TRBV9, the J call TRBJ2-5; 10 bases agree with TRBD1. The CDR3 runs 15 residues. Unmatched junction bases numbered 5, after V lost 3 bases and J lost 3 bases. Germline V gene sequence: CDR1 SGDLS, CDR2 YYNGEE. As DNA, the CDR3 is TGTGCCAGCAGCGATCGTGGGACAGGGGAAGAGACCCAGTACTTC. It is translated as CASSDRGTGEETQYF.

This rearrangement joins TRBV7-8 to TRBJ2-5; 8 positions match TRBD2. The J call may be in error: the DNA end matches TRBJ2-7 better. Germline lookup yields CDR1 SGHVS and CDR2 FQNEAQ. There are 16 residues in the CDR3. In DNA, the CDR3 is TGTGCCAGCAGCTTAGTGCGGGGGGAGTTTGAAGCCGAGCAGTACTTC. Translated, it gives CASSLVRGEFEAEQYF.

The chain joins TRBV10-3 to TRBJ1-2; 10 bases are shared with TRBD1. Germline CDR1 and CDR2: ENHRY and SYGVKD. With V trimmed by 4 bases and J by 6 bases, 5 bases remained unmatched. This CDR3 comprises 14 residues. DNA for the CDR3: TGTGCCATCAGTGGGGGGACAGGGGTGAATGGCTACACCTTC. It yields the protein CAISGGTGVNGYTF.

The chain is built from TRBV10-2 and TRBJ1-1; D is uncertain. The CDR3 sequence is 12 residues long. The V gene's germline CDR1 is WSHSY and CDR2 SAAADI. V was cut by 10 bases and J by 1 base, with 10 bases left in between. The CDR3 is CATRTGNTEAFF. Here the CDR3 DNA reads TGCGCCACCAGGACTGGGAACACTGAAGCTTTCTTT.

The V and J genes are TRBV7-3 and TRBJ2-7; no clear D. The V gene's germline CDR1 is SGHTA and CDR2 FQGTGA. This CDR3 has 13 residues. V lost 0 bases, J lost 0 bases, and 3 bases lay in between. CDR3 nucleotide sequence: TGTGCCAGCAGCTTAACCAGCTCCTACGAGCAGTACTTC. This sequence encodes CASSLTSSYEQYF.

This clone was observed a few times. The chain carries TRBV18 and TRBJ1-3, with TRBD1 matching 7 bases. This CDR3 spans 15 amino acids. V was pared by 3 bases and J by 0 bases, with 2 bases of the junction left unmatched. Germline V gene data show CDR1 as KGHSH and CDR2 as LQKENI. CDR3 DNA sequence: TGTGCCAGCTCACCCGGACAGGTCTCTGGAAACACCATATATTTT. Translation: CASSPGQVSGNTIYF. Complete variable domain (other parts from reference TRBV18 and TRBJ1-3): NAGVMQNPRHLVRRRGQEARLRCSPMKGHSHVYWYRQLPEEGLKFMVYLQKENIIDESGMPKERFSAEFPKEGPSILRIQQVVRGDSAAYFCASSPGQVSGNTIYFGEGSWLTVV.

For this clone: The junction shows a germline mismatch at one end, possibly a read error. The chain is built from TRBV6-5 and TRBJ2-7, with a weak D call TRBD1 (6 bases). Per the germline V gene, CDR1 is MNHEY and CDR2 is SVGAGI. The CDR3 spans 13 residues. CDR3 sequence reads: CASSYGPGAERYF. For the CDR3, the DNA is TGTGCCAGCAGTTATGGGCCAGGGGCCGAGCGGTACTTC.